A selection of T cell receptor beta chains follows, all from one sample in a study of T-cell reconstitution after alpha-beta-depleted transplantation in children. One entry per CDR3 protein results from TCRdb running MiXCR on the PCR reads. The table shows 300,000 to 400,000 distinct CDR3 sequences, with roughly 15% occurring only once. Sample: PBMCs, mostly from graft donor cells, taken 360 days after TCRalphabeta/CD19-depleted stem cell transplant. The receptors derive from a male patient aged 2 to 10 who had a stem cell transplant for acute lymphoblastic leukemia, so the T cells may come from the graft donor. Each CDR3 is given with its conserved first and last residue. The order of the fields is clone size, V gene, D gene, J gene, CDR3 DNA, CDR3 protein. A D gene is named only where the DNA matches it firmly. Clone size appears in some rows only: once, few, many, or a class for an expanded clone.

few	TRBV7-2	-	TRBJ2-5	TGTGCCAGCAGCTTAGCGGCTGGAGGAAAGACCCAGTACTTC	CASSLAAGGKTQYF
-	TRBV30	-	TRBJ2-3	TGTGCCTGGAGTGTGGGGGTTTCGGATACGCAGTATTTT	CAWSVGVSDTQYF
-	TRBV19	-	TRBJ2-7	TGTGCCAGTAGTATAGCCGCTTACGAGCAGTACTTC	CASSIAAYEQYF
many	TRBV29-1	TRBD1	TRBJ1-2	TGCAGCGTCGCCTCCCCGGGACAGGGTAACTGGGCTAACTATGGCTACACCTTC	CSVASPGQGNWANYGYTF
few	TRBV19	-	TRBJ2-1	TGTGCCAGTACCCGTGAGACTGGTCTCTACAATGAGCAGTTCTTC	CASTRETGLYNEQFF
-	TRBV4-1	TRBD2	TRBJ2-1	TGCGCCAGCAGCCAAGGTCCGGGACTAGAACCCAATGAGCAGTTCTTC	CASSQGPGLEPNEQFF
-	TRBV20-1	-	TRBJ2-2	TGCAGTGCTCTCCGGACGAGGAACACCGGGGAGCTGTTTTTT	CSALRTRNTGELFF
-	TRBV12-3/TRBV12-4	TRBD2	TRBJ2-7	TGTGCCAGCAGTGGAAAACCGGGACTAGCGCCCTCCTACGAGCAGTACTTC	CASSGKPGLAPSYEQYF
many	TRBV20-1	-	TRBJ2-3	TGCAGTGCTAGTGCCTTGAGCCTAGGGGTGTTCGATACGCAGTATTTT	CSASALSLGVFDTQYF
-	TRBV5-1	-	TRBJ2-7	TGCGCCAGCAGCCTGGGACACAGGGTGGACGAGCAGTACTTC	CASSLGHRVDEQYF
-	TRBV29-1	-	TRBJ2-5	TGCAGCGCTGACGGAAACCTAGGGGAAGAGACCCAGTACTTC	CSADGNLGEETQYF
-	TRBV18	TRBD1	TRBJ2-4	TGTGCCAGCTCACCGCGGGGACAGGGGTTCGGCACCCTAGCCAAAAACATTCAGTACTTC	CASSPRGQGFGTLAKNIQYF
few	TRBV12-3/TRBV12-4	-	TRBJ2-3	TGTGCCAGCAGTTTATGGGCGGCATCAACGCAGTATTTT	CASSLWAASTQYF
few	TRBV20-1	-	TRBJ2-5	TGCAGCGCGTTGCCCGGGACGCCTACGGAGACCCAGTACTTC	CSALPGTPTETQYF
many	TRBV12-3/TRBV12-4	-	TRBJ2-7	TGTGCCAGCAGTTGGGGGAACGAGCAGTACTTC	CASSWGNEQYF
few	TRBV5-1	TRBD2	TRBJ2-7	TGCGCCAGCAGCATTGGCGGGGGGAGCTCCTACGAGCAGTACTTC	CASSIGGGSSYEQYF
few	TRBV4-3	-	TRBJ2-1	TGCGCCAGCAGCCAAGATAGTGATGAGCAGTTCTTC	CASSQDSDEQFF
few	TRBV6-6	TRBD1	TRBJ2-7	TGTGCCAGCAGTGACGGACAGGGCTACGAGCAGTACTTC	CASSDGQGYEQYF
-	TRBV18	TRBD2	TRBJ2-1	TGTGCCAGCTCACTATTCTCGGGGACTAGGGACGAGCAGTTCTTC	CASSLFSGTRDEQFF
-	TRBV9	-	TRBJ2-5	TGTGCCAGCAGCGTAGAGCAGGGAGGACAAGAGACCCAGTACTTC	CASSVEQGGQETQYF
few	TRBV7-6	-	TRBJ2-7	TGTGCCAGCAACAAATACTCCCCCCCCGGCGAGCAGTACTTC	CASNKYSPPGEQYF
few	TRBV28	TRBD2	TRBJ2-5	TGTGCCACCGGACCATCGGGGGGGGAGACCCAGTACTTC	CATGPSGGETQYF
-	TRBV10-3	TRBD2	TRBJ2-1	TGTGCCATCAGAGGACTAGCGGGCCTCTCCTACAATGAGCAGTTCTTC	CAIRGLAGLSYNEQFF
-	TRBV29-1	TRBD1	TRBJ1-1	TGCAGCGCTGGACAGGGGTTTCGAGGTCCCACTGAAGCTTTCTTT	CSAGQGFRGPTEAFF
-	TRBV5-1	TRBD2	TRBJ2-1	TGCGCCAGCGGTATTAGCGGGAGCGAATACAATGAGCAGTTCTTC	CASGISGSEYNEQFF
-	TRBV5-1	-	TRBJ2-3	TGCGCCAGCAGCCCTAGTATAGATACGCAGTATTTT	CASSPSIDTQYF
few	TRBV9	TRBD1	TRBJ1-1	TGTGCCAGCAGCCCCCTAGGACAGGGAGACACTGAAGCTTTCTTT	CASSPLGQGDTEAFF
-	TRBV10-3	-	TRBJ1-1	TGTGCCATCAGACAACAGGCCAACATGAACACTGAAGCTTTCTTT	CAIRQQANMNTEAFF
-	TRBV5-1	TRBD1	TRBJ2-1	TGCGCCAGCAGCTTATGGGGACAGGGGAATGAGCAGTTCTTC	CASSLWGQGNEQFF
few	TRBV7-9	-	TRBJ2-7	TGTGCCAGCAGCTTACTGGGCTTCGGGGTCTCCTACGAGCAGTACTTC	CASSLLGFGVSYEQYF
many	TRBV20-1	-	TRBJ2-1	TGCAGTGCTAGGAATAGCGGACCAAGCTCCTACAATGAGCAGTTCTTC	CSARNSGPSSYNEQFF
-	TRBV29-1	-	TRBJ2-2	TGCAGCGTTGAAGGGGAGGTAGGAGGGAACACCGGGGAGCTGTTTTTT	CSVEGEVGGNTGELFF
-	TRBV27	-	TRBJ2-7	TGTGCCAGCACTCGGGGAGGCGGGCACTACGAGCAGTACTTC	CASTRGGGHYEQYF
-	TRBV6-2/TRBV6-3	-	TRBJ2-5	TGTGCCAGCAGTTCCTCGGGTGAGACCCAGTACTTC	CASSSSGETQYF
few	TRBV5-5	-	TRBJ2-2	TGTGCCAGCAGCTTGTTTGGGGACACCGGGGAGCTGTTTTTT	CASSLFGDTGELFF
-	TRBV4-1	-	TRBJ2-7	TGCGCCAGCAGCCAAGGATTCAGACAGTACGAGCAGTACTTC	CASSQGFRQYEQYF
few	TRBV4-3	TRBD2	TRBJ2-1	TGCGCCAGCAGCCAAGATGCCGGACTAGCGGGGGGCAATGAGCAGTTCTTC	CASSQDAGLAGGNEQFF
many	TRBV12-3/TRBV12-4	TRBD2	TRBJ2-1	TGTGCCAGCTCCCGGGGCGGGAGGAATGAGCAGTTCTTC	CASSRGGRNEQFF
many	TRBV27	-	TRBJ2-3	TGTGCCAGCAGCCTGAACAGCGCTGCAGATACGCAGTATTTT	CASSLNSAADTQYF
few	TRBV4-2	-	TRBJ2-3	TGTGCCAGCAGCCAAGAACTAGGCCCAGATACGCAGTATTTT	CASSQELGPDTQYF
many	TRBV6-5	TRBD1	TRBJ1-1	TGTGCCAGCATCTCGACAGGGGAAGCTTTCTTT	CASISTGEAFF
many	TRBV20-1	TRBD2	TRBJ2-7	TGCAGTGCTAGAGACCCGGGACTACAGCTCTCCTACGAGCAGTACTTC	CSARDPGLQLSYEQYF
many	TRBV29-1	-	TRBJ1-5	TGCAGCGTTGGGAACGGATATCAGCCCCAGCATTTT	CSVGNGYQPQHF
few	TRBV25-1	TRBD2	TRBJ2-2	TGTGCCAGCAGTGAACCTGCTAGCGGGATTAGCGGGGAGCTGTTTTTT	CASSEPASGISGELFF
-	TRBV18	-	TRBJ2-3	TGTGCCAGCTCACCACAAAGCACAGATACGCAGTATTTT	CASSPQSTDTQYF
-	TRBV20-1	-	TRBJ2-1	TGCAGTGCTAGCGCGGAGAACTACAATGAGCAGTTCTTC	CSASAENYNEQFF
-	TRBV19	-	TRBJ2-1	TGTGCCAGTAGTATTGACGGTTACAATGAGCAGTTCTTC	CASSIDGYNEQFF
few	TRBV4-3	-	TRBJ1-1	TGCGCCAGCACCAAAGGGGGAACTGAAGCTTTCTTT	CASTKGGTEAFF
-	TRBV14	TRBD2	TRBJ2-1	TGTGCCAGCAGCCCCCGGGTAGCGGGAGGGTATGAGCAGTTCTTC	CASSPRVAGGYEQFF
many	TRBV12-3/TRBV12-4	-	TRBJ2-7	TGTGCCAGCAGTCCCAAGACTAGTACCTACGAGCAGTACTTC	CASSPKTSTYEQYF
many	TRBV28	TRBD1	TRBJ2-6	TGTGCCAGCAGCCAACGGACAGGGAGGGCCAACGTCCTGACTTTC	CASSQRTGRANVLTF
many	TRBV20-1	-	TRBJ2-5	TGCAGTGCTCCCTTACGGGAGACCCAGTACTTC	CSAPLRETQYF
-	TRBV12-3/TRBV12-4	TRBD2	TRBJ2-5	TGTGCCAGCGGGGGGGGCCAAGAGACCCAGTACTTC	CASGGGQETQYF
many	TRBV20-1	TRBD2	TRBJ2-2	TGCAGTGCTAGAGATCGGAGTAGCGGGAGTGGGGCCACCGGGGAGCTGTTTTTT	CSARDRSSGSGATGELFF
-	TRBV12-5	-	TRBJ2-3	TGTGCTAGTGGTCCCCGACCCCGGGACTCCCGAGACACAGATACGCAGTATTTT	CASGPRPRDSRDTDTQYF
-	TRBV20-1	TRBD2	TRBJ2-1	TGCAGTGCTAGAGTCCGTCGCGGGAGGGACAATGAGCAGTTCTTC	CSARVRRGRDNEQFF